This T cell receptor (beta chain) appears in the sequencing data of a study of cytomegalovirus exposure and HLA in healthy donors. On the study more broadly: In terms of ancestry, the Caucasian-associated cluster contained roughly 80% of the roughly 400 genotyped donors.

In germline, CDR1 is MGHRA, CDR2 YSYEKL. V was shortened by 1 base and J by 7 bases, with 10 bases between the two germline ends. The CDR3 totals 13 residues. Study observations and caveats: Trimming of TCR beta V- and J-genes showed a link, identified in a later analysis, to a missense DCLRE1C variant.

Primers included in the PCR were 60 Vbeta and 13 Jbeta primers. TCRdb's table, derived via immunoSEQ multiplex PCR, lists solely in-frame clones and lacks some. The profile shows more than 150,000 clones, more than 75% of them singletons. This clone was recorded once. What it binds is not known. Specimen: PBMCs. This chain joins TRBV4-1 and TRBJ2-5, with a weak D call TRBD1 (6 bases). This clonotype was sampled from a woman younger than 45 in good health and CMV-seropositive. CDR3 sequence reads: CASSQVGAGTQYF. As DNA, the CDR3 is TGCGCCAGCAGCCAAGTGGGGGCGGGGACCCAGTACTTC.